The source of this T cell receptor (beta chain) is a study of cytomegalovirus exposure and HLA in healthy donors. At the level of the study: Within the Caucasian-associated ancestry cluster were roughly 81% of the 398 genotyped donors. Study observations and caveats: In an earlier analysis, in roughly 600 donors, most V segments appeared productive either ~87% or ~30% of the time.

As to this clone: Its target is unknown.

The primer mix had 60 Vbeta and 13 Jbeta primers. Per the original methods: Approximately 80 million unique TCR beta chains, roughly 11 million of them shared, were counted by a later analysis. Assay: immunoSEQ multiplex PCR; the TCRdb copy retains only in-frame clones and omits some. For V, J and clone size, that table is used; D and trimming come from the DNA. The sample shows 100,000 to 140,000 clones, about 74% of them seen only once. V lost 7 bases, J lost 3 bases, and 16 bases lay in between. The germline V gene encodes CDR1 LNHDA and CDR2 SQIVND (reference sequence). This CDR3 has 16 residues. Sequenced: PBMCs. The V gene is TRBV19, the J gene TRBJ1-6; possible D gene TRBD1, 5 bases. This clonotype was sampled from a middle-aged woman in good health and CMV-seropositive. The CDR3 DNA is TGTGCCAGTAATCAGGGATCCCACCTCTATAATTCACCCCTCCACTTT. It specifies CASNQGSHLYNSPLHF.